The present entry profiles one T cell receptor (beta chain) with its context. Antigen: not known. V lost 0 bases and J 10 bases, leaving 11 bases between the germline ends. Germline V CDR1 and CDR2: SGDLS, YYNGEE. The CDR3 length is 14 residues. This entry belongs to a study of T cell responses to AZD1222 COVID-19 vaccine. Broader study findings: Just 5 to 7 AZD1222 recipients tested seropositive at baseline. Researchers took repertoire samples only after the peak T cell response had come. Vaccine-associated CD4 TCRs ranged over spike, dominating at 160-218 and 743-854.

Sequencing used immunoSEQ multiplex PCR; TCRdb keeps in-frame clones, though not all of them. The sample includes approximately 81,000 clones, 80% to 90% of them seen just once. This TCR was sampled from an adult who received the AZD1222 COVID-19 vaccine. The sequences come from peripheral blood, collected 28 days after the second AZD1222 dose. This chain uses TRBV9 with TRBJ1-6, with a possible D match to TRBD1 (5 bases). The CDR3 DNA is TGTGCCAGCAGCGTAGCCGGGGACCTCTCACCCCTCCACTTT. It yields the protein CASSVAGDLSPLHF. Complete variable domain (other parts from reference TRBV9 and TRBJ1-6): DSGVTQTPKHLITATGQRVTLRCSPRSGDLSVYWYQQSLDQGLQFLIQYYNGEERAKGNILERFSAQQFPDLHSELNLSSLELGDSALYFCASSVAGDLSPLHFGNGTRLTVT.